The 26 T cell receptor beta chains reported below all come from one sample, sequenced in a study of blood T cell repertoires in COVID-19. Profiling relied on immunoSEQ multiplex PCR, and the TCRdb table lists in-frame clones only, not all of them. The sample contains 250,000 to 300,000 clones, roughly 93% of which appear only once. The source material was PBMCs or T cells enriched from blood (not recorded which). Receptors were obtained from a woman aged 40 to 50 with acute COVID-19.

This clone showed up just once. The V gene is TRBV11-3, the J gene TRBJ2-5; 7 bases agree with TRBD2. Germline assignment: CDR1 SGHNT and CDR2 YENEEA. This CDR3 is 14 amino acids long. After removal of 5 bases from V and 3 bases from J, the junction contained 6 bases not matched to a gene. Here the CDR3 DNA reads TGTGCCAGCAGCCACAGCGGGACGGAAGAGACCCAGTACTTC. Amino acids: CASSHSGTEETQYF.

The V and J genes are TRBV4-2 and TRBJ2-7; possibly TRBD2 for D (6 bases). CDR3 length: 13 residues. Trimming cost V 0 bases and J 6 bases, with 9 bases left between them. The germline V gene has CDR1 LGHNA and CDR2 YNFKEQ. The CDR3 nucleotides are TGTGCCAGCAGCCAAGATTTGGGGGGCGAGCAGTACTTC. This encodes CASSQDLGGEQYF.

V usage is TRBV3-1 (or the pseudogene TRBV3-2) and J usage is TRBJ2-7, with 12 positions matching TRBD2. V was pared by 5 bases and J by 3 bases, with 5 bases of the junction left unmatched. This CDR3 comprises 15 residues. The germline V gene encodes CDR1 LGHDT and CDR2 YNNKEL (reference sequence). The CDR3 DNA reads TGTGCCAGCAGCTCCGGACTAGCGGGACTCTACGAGCAGTACTTC. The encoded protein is CASSSGLAGLYEQYF.

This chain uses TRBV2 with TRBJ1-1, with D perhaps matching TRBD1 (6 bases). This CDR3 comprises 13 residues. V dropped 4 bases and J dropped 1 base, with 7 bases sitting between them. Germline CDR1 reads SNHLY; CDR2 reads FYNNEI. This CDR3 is CASSGQENTEAFF. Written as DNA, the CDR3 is TGTGCCAGCAGTGGACAGGAGAACACTGAAGCTTTCTTT.

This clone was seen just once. Written as DNA, the CDR3 is TGTGCCAGTAGTATCCACAGGGAAACCTACGAGCAGTACTTC. This codes for CASSIHRETYEQYF. The gene calls are TRBV19 and TRBJ2-7; TRBD1 is a possible D gene (6 bases). Germline V gene data show CDR1 as LNHDA and CDR2 as SQIVND (reference sequence). CDR3 length equals 14 residues. V was clipped by 3 bases and J by 2 bases, with 11 bases between them.

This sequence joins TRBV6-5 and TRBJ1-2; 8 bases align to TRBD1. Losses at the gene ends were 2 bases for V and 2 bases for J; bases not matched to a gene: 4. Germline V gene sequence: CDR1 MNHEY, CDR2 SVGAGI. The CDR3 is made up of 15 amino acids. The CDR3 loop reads CASSYVQGGNYGYTF. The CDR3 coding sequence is TGTGCCAGCAGTTACGTACAGGGGGGGAACTATGGCTACACCTTC.

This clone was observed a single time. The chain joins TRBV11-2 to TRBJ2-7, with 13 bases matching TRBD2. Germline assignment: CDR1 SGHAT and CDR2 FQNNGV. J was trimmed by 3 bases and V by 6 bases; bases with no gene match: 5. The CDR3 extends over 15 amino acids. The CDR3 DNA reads TGTGCCAGCAGGGGGGGGACTAGCGGGATCTACGAGCAGTACTTC. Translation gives CASRGGTSGIYEQYF.

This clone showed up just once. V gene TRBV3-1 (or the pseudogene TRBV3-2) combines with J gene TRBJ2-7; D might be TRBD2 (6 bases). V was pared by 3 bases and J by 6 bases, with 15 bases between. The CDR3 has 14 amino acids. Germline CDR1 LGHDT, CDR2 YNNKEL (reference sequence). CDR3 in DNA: TGTGCCAGCAGCCACCGGGGGATGGCAACCGAGCAGTACTTC. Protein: CASSHRGMATEQYF.

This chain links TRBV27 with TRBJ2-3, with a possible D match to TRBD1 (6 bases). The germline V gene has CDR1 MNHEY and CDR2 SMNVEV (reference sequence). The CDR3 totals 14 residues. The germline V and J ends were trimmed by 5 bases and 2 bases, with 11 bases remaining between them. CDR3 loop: CASSTGWVTDTQYF. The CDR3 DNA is TGTGCCAGCAGTACAGGGTGGGTCACAGATACGCAGTATTTT.

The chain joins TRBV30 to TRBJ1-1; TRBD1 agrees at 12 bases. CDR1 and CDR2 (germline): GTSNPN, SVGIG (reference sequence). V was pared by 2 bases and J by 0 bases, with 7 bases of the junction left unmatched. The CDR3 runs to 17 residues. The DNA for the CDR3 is TGTGCCTGGAGTTTTGGGACAGGGGGCCCCGTGAACACTGAAGCTTTCTTT. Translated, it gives CAWSFGTGGPVNTEAFF.

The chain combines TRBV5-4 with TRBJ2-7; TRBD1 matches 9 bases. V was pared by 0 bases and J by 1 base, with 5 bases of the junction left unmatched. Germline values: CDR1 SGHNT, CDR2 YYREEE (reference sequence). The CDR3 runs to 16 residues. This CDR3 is CASSLANRGRSYEQYF. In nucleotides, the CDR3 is TGTGCCAGCAGCTTGGCTAACAGGGGGCGGTCCTACGAGCAGTACTTC.

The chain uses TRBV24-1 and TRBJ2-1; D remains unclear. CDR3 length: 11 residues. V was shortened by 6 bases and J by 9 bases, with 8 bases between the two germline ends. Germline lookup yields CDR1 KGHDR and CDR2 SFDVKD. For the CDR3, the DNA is TGTGCCACCAGTCTTAACGGTGAGCAGTTCTTC. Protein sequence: CATSLNGEQFF.

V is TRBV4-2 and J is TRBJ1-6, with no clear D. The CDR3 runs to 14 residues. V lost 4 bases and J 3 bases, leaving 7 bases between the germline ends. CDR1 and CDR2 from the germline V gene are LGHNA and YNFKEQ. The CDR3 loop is CASSPGDYNSPLHF. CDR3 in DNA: TGTGCCAGCAGCCCCGGGGACTATAATTCACCCCTCCACTTT.

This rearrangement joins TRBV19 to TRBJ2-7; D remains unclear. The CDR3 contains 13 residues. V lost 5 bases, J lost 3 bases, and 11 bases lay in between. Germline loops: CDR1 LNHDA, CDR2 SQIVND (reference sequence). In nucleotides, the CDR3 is TGTGCCAGTAGTCTTTTTCTAGGCTACGAGCAGTACTTC. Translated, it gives CASSLFLGYEQYF.

The CDR3 reads CASSPTGQPATNEKLFF. In nucleotides, the CDR3 is TGTGCCAGCAGCCCCACGGGACAGCCTGCAACTAATGAAAAACTGTTTTTT. V gene TRBV7-2 combines with J gene TRBJ1-4; 7 bases agree with TRBD1. The V gene end was trimmed by 5 bases and the J gene end by 0 bases; junction bases not matched to a gene: 9. Germline V gene lookup returns CDR1 SGHTA and CDR2 FQGNSA. The CDR3 runs 17 residues.

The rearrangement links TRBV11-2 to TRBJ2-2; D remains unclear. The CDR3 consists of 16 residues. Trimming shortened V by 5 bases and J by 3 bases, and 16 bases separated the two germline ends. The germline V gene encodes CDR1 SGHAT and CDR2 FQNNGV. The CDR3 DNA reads TGTGCCAGCAGCCAGCAGGTTGATCTATACACCGGGGAGCTGTTTTTT. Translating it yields CASSQQVDLYTGELFF.

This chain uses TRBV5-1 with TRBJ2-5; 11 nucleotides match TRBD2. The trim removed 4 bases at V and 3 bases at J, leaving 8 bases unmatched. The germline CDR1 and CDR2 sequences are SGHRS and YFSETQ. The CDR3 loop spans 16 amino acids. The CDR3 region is CASSPRAGLAEETQYF. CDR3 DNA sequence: TGCGCCAGCAGCCCCCGGGCGGGACTAGCGGAAGAGACCCAGTACTTC.

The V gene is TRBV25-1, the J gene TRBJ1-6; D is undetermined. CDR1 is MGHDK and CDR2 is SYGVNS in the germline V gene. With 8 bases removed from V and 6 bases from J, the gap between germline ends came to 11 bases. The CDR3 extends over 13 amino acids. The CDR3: CASQVDPNSPLHF. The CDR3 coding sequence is TGTGCCAGCCAGGTAGACCCTAATTCACCCCTCCACTTT.

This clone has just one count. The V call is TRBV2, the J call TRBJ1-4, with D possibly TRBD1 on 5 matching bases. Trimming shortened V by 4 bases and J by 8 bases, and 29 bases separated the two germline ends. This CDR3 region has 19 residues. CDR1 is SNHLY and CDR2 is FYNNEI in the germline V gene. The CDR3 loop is CASSGLSLFLQADEEKLFF. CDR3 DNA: TGTGCCAGCAGTGGGCTTTCTCTATTCCTACAGGCCGATGAGGAAAAACTGTTTTTT. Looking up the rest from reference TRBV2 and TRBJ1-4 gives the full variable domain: EPEVTQTPSHQVTQMGQEVILRCVPISNHLYFYWYRQILGQKVEFLVSFYNNEISEKSEIFDDQFSVERPDGSNFTLKIRSTKLEDSAMYFCASSGLSLFLQADEEKLFFGSGTQLSVL.

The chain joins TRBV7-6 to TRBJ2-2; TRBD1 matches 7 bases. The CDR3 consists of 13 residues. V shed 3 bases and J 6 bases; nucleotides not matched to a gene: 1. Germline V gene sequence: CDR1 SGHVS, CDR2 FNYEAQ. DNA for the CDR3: TGTGCCAGCAGCTTCCAGGGGGCCGGGGAGCTGTTTTTT. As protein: CASSFQGAGELFF.

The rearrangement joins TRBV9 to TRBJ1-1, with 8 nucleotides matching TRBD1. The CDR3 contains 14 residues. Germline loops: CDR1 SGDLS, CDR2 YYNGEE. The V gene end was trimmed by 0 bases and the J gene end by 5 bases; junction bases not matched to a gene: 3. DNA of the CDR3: TGTGCCAGCAGCGTAGGACAGGGGTGGACTGAAGCTTTCTTT. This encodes CASSVGQGWTEAFF.

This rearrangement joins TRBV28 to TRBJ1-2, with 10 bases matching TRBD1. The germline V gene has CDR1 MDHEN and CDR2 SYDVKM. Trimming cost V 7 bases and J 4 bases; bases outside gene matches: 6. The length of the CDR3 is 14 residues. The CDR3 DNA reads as TGTGCCAGCACCCCTGGGACAGGGGTCTATGGCTACACCTTC. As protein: CASTPGTGVYGYTF.

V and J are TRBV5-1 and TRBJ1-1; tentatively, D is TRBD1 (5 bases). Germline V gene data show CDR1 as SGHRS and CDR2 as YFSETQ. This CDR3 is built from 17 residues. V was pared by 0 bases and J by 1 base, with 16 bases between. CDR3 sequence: CASSLGIRAATNTEAFF. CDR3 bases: TGCGCCAGCAGCTTGGGTATCAGGGCAGCAACGAACACTGAAGCTTTCTTT.

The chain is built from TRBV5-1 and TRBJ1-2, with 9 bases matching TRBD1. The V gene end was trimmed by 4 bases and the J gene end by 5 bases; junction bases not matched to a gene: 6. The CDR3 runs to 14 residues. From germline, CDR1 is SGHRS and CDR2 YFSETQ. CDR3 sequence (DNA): TGCGCCAGCAGCGCAGGACAGGGGCAATATGGCTACACCTTC. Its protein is CASSAGQGQYGYTF.

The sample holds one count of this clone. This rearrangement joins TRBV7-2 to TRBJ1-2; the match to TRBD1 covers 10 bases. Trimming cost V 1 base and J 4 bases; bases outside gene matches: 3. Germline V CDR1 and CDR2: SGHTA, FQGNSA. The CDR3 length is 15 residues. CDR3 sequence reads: CASSLGGQGSYGYTF. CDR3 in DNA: TGTGCCAGCAGCTTAGGGGGACAGGGGTCCTATGGCTACACCTTC.

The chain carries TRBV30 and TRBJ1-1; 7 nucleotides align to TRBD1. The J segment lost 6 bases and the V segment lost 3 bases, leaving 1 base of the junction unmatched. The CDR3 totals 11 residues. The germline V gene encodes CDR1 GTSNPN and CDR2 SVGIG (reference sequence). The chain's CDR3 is CAWRRGPEAFF. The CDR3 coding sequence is TGTGCCTGGAGAAGGGGGCCTGAAGCTTTCTTT.